What follows are 24 T cell receptor beta chains derived from one specimen sequenced in a study of blood T cell repertoires in COVID-19. Profiled with immunoSEQ multiplex PCR; TCRdb holds only in-frame clones, not every one. The sample shows 200,000 to 250,000 clones, roughly 85% of them seen only once. The sequencing input was peripheral blood. The receptors stem from a man aged 50 or older with COVID-19, enrolled during active disease.

This clone has a single count. J is TRBJ2-1 and V is TRBV2, with D possibly matching TRBD1 (6 bases). Trimming stripped 6 bases from V and 7 bases from J, with 13 bases between. Germline CDR1 SNHLY, CDR2 FYNNEI. The CDR3 runs 13 residues. CDR3 sequence: CASSQGNRNEQFF. CDR3 in DNA: TGTGCCAGCAGCCAGGGGAATAGGAATGAGCAGTTCTTC.

V usage is TRBV7-3 and J usage is TRBJ1-1; TRBD1 agrees at 7 bases. Unmatched junction bases numbered 7, after V lost 4 bases and J lost 8 bases. There are 13 residues in the CDR3. Per germline, CDR1 SGHTA and CDR2 FQGTGA. The DNA of the CDR3 is TGTGCCAGCAGCTCCCGGACAGGAAAGGAAGCTTTCTTT. Translation gives CASSSRTGKEAFF.

As for this clone: The germline gene is not matched at one end of the junction; a read error may be the cause. V and J are TRBV7-7 and TRBJ2-2; a possible D gene is TRBD2 (5 bases). Germline CDR1 SSHAT, CDR2 FNYEAQ (reference sequence). The CDR3 spans 15 residues. CDR3 nucleotide sequence: TGTGCTAGCAGCTTAGACTTTGGAGGAGGCGGGGAGCTGTTTTTT. It encodes CASSLDFGGGGELFF.

This chain joins TRBV4-1 and TRBJ2-7, with TRBD2 matching over 11 bases. This CDR3 region has 15 residues. Germline CDR1 is MGHRA and CDR2 is YSYEKL. V lost 4 bases to trimming and J lost 2 bases; unmatched junction nucleotides: 4. The CDR3 DNA reads TGCGCCAGCAGCCCCCGGACTAGCGGGCCCTACGAGCAGTACTTC. This gives the protein CASSPRTSGPYEQYF.

The chain links TRBV28 to TRBJ1-2; D unclear. Germline-derived CDR1 and CDR2 are MDHEN and SYDVKM. Trimming left V 3 bases short and J 4 bases short, with 15 bases between. The CDR3 has 15 residues. The CDR3 DNA reads TGTGCCAGCAGTTTGGAGGGAGTGGCTTCCTATGGCTACACCTTC. Protein sequence: CASSLEGVASYGYTF.

J is TRBJ2-7 and V is TRBV18, with TRBD1 matching over 9 bases. V lost 1 base and J lost 1; bases outside the gene matches: 2. Germline V gives CDR1 KGHSH, CDR2 LQKENI. This CDR3 comprises 15 residues. CDR3 in amino acids: CASSPRQGVSYEQYF. For the CDR3, the DNA is TGTGCCAGCTCACCACGACAGGGGGTATCCTACGAGCAGTACTTC.

The chain combines TRBV7-8 with TRBJ1-4; D gene unclear. In germline, CDR1 is SGHVS, CDR2 FQNEAQ. This CDR3 region has 20 residues. V lost 6 bases and J lost 2, with 28 bases in between. CDR3 in amino acids: CASSLMNPGPREGTNEKLFF. As DNA, the CDR3 is TGTGCCAGCAGTTTAATGAATCCCGGGCCCCGGGAGGGCACTAATGAAAAACTGTTTTTT.

The rearrangement links TRBV5-1 to TRBJ1-2; weak D call: TRBD1 (6 bases). V was clipped by 4 bases and J by 4 bases, with 11 bases between them. CDR1 SGHRS and CDR2 YFSETQ come from the germline V gene. The CDR3 is 13 residues long. The CDR3 coding sequence is TGCGCCAGCAGCAAATCACAGGGCTATGGCTACACCTTC. Residues: CASSKSQGYGYTF.

The V gene is TRBV9, the J gene TRBJ2-3; 10 positions agree with TRBD2. This CDR3 region has 16 residues. Trimming cost V 0 bases and J 4 bases; bases outside gene matches: 5. Germline CDR1 SGDLS, CDR2 YYNGEE. The CDR3, as DNA: TGTGCCAGCAGCGTAGAGAGCGGGGGGGCCCCAGATACGCAGTATTTT. Amino acids: CASSVESGGAPDTQYF.

The V and J genes are TRBV7-8 and TRBJ2-7; no firm D call. Germline values: CDR1 SGHVS, CDR2 FQNEAQ. The CDR3 spans 14 residues. Trimming cost V 5 bases and J 0 bases, with 11 bases left between them. The CDR3 spells CASSVMGSSYEQYF. The DNA for the CDR3 is TGTGCCAGCAGCGTAATGGGCTCCTCCTACGAGCAGTACTTC.

The chain couples TRBV5-6 to TRBJ1-4; no definite D call. The V end lost 4 bases, the J end lost 6 bases, and 16 bases lay between the germline ends. The CDR3 loop spans 15 amino acids. Germline CDR1 is SGHDT and CDR2 is YYEEEE. The chain's CDR3 is CASSLTGISDEKLFF. CDR3 sequence (DNA): TGTGCCAGCAGCCTGACCGGGATCTCGGATGAAAAACTGTTTTTT.

The V and J genes are TRBV29-1 and TRBJ1-2, with 9 bases matching TRBD1. The CDR3 consists of 14 residues. CDR1 SQVTM and CDR2 ANQGSEA come from the germline V gene. V gave up 7 bases and J gave up 4 bases; unmatched junction bases: 10. The CDR3 nucleotides are TGCAGCGACGGTGGGGACAGGGTTACCTATGGCTACACCTTC. Translated, it gives CSDGGDRVTYGYTF.

The V call is TRBV4-3, the J call TRBJ1-6; 9 nucleotides align to TRBD1. CDR1 LGHNA and CDR2 YSLEER come from the germline V gene. This CDR3 has 15 residues. Trimming removed 0 bases from V and 10 bases from J; junction bases left unmatched: 4. CDR3 in amino acids: CASSQENRGPSPLHF. The CDR3 coding sequence is TGCGCCAGCAGCCAAGAGAACAGGGGGCCGTCACCCCTCCACTTT.

This clone was counted a few times. The chain carries TRBV9 and TRBJ2-2, with 10 bases fitting TRBD1. The J segment lost 0 bases and the V segment lost 2 bases, leaving 4 bases of the junction unmatched. This CDR3 contains 17 residues. Germline V gene sequence: CDR1 SGDLS, CDR2 YYNGEE. The CDR3 sequence: CASSVPGTGANTGELFF. The CDR3 DNA reads TGTGCCAGCAGCGTCCCTGGGACAGGGGCGAACACCGGGGAGCTGTTTTTT.

The chain combines TRBV11-3 with TRBJ2-2; no firm D call. The CDR3 runs 15 residues. V lost 0 bases, J lost 0 bases, and 5 bases lay in between. Germline CDR1 reads SGHNT; CDR2 reads YENEEA. CDR3 coding DNA: TGTGCCAGCAGCTTAGATACGGCGAACACCGGGGAGCTGTTTTTT. Protein: CASSLDTANTGELFF.

The chain carries TRBV3-1 (or the pseudogene TRBV3-2) and TRBJ2-2, with 9 bases aligning to TRBD2. Germline V lookup: CDR1 LGHDT, CDR2 YNNKEL (reference sequence). After removal of 3 bases from V and 4 bases from J, the junction contained 0 bases not matched to a gene. The CDR3 covers 14 residues. For the CDR3, the DNA is TGTGCCAGCAGCCAGGGACTAGCCACCGGGGAGCTGTTTTTT. Its protein product is CASSQGLATGELFF.

J is TRBJ1-3 and V is TRBV5-1; 7 nucleotides line up with TRBD1. The length of the CDR3 is 14 residues. Per germline, CDR1 SGHRS and CDR2 YFSETQ. V dropped 4 bases and J dropped 2; count of bases not matched to a gene: 3. The CDR3: CASSGDRAGNTIYF. CDR3 coding DNA: TGCGCCAGCAGCGGTGACAGGGCTGGAAACACCATATATTTT.

This clone was counted only a few times. Other nucleotide sequences from this sample produce the same CDR3. The chain has TRBV5-6 and TRBJ2-7; TRBD2 might be the D (7 bases). Trimming removed 2 bases from V and 4 bases from J, with 10 bases in between. This CDR3 has 13 amino acids. Per the germline V gene, CDR1 is SGHDT and CDR2 is YYEEEE. CDR3 DNA sequence: TGTGCCAGCAGCTTCGGGGGGCCTTACGAGCAGTACTTC. Its translation: CASSFGGPYEQYF.

This clone was recorded at least ten times. V gene TRBV4-1 combines with J gene TRBJ2-1, with D tentatively TRBD1 (6 bases). CDR3 length: 15 amino acids. The germline gives CDR1 MGHRA, CDR2 YSYEKL. V shed 0 bases and J shed 9 bases, with 15 bases lying between them. The CDR3 DNA reads as TGCGCCAGCAGCCAAGAGTCGCAGGTAGGGGGTGAGCAGTTCTTC. This sequence encodes CASSQESQVGGEQFF.

The chain couples TRBV7-6 to TRBJ2-7, with 12 bases matching TRBD2. With V trimmed by 5 bases and J by 1 base, 12 bases remained unmatched. CDR1 and CDR2 (germline): SGHVS, FNYEAQ. This CDR3 has 18 amino acids. CDR3 DNA: TGTGCCAGCAGCCCCAGACTAGCGGGGGCCATCACATCCTACGAGCAGTACTTC. This translates into CASSPRLAGAITSYEQYF.

The rearrangement uses TRBV9 and TRBJ1-4; D is ambiguous. The CDR3 covers 12 residues. Germline V gene sequence: CDR1 SGDLS, CDR2 YYNGEE. V gave up 0 bases and J gave up 11 bases, with 8 bases separating them. The CDR3 loop reads CASSVVGGKLFF. The DNA of the CDR3 is TGTGCCAGCAGCGTAGTCGGAGGGAAACTGTTTTTT.

This clone has a single count. The V call is TRBV5-4, the J call TRBJ2-5; TRBD2 agrees at 7 bases. Germline CDR1 reads SGHNT; CDR2 reads YYREEE (reference sequence). The V segment lost 1 base and the J segment 5 bases; nucleotides outside the gene matches: 11. This CDR3 is 16 amino acids long. CDR3: CASSLNWGGTGETQYF. The CDR3 nucleotides read TGTGCCAGCAGCTTGAACTGGGGGGGAACCGGGGAGACCCAGTACTTC.

The chain uses TRBV11-2 and TRBJ1-2; 8 nucleotides align to TRBD1. Looked up from germline, CDR1 is SGHAT and CDR2 is FQNNGV. V shed 2 bases, J shed 8 bases, and the junction held 10 bases outside the gene matches. The CDR3 loop spans 15 amino acids. CDR3: CASSLPRTGPRGYTF. The CDR3 DNA follows: TGTGCCAGCAGCTTACCCCGGACAGGGCCTAGGGGCTACACCTTC.

This chain connects TRBV7-2 to TRBJ2-1, with 8 bases fitting TRBD2. The V gene end was trimmed by 1 base and the J gene end by 9 bases; junction bases not matched to a gene: 2. Germline loops: CDR1 SGHTA, CDR2 FQGNSA. The CDR3 is 13 residues long. The CDR3 coding sequence is TGTGCCAGCAGCTTAGAGCGGGGGCGTGAGCAGTTCTTC. Protein sequence: CASSLERGREQFF.